This TCR beta chain was captured by sequencing in a study of Graves' ophthalmopathy and Graves' hyperthyroidism. Study-level background: The collection of peripheral blood took place at initial diagnosis, before any treatment. The study, taken as a whole, reports: Most clonotypes expanded in thyroid above 0.001 frequency were present in blood too.

Investigators amplified TCR beta CDR3 regions from RNA transcripts. Second-round multiplex PCR followed a first-round RT-PCR using HTBI primers. In TCRdb, the multiplex PCR reads were re-called with MiXCR into one record per CDR3 protein. Of nearly 400,000 distinct CDR3 sequences detected, about 17% appear once; the ten largest clones hold approximately 1.4%. This clonotype appeared many times. Antigen specificity is unknown. One end of the junction does not line up with germline, which may come from a read error. From germline, CDR1 is SGHTA and CDR2 FQGTGA. This CDR3 is 20 amino acids long. Ophthalmopathy was moderately-to-severely active, CAS at least 3, NOSPECS at least 4, lasting under 3 months. PBMCs were density-gradient isolated from about 9.6 ml fresh blood.

Sequencing was carried out using peripheral blood. This clonotype was sampled from a woman between 18 and 29 years old with Graves' ophthalmopathy. The chain couples TRBV7-3 to TRBJ2-7; 12 nucleotides align to TRBD2. Here the CDR3 reads CASSLRTSGTGRKSYEQATF. The CDR3 DNA sequence: TGTGCCAGCAGCTTAAGGACTAGCGGGACCGGACGAAAGTCCTACGAGCAGGCCACGTTC.